This T cell receptor (beta chain) is from a study of blood T cells in healthy people across ages (dated by TCRdb to 2014 to 2015). Context from the whole study: In model experiments, roughly one uniquely barcoded TCR beta cDNA molecule per two T cells was captured by template switching. To avoid experimental bias, donors of different ages were distributed randomly across sequencing lanes. Using deep sequencing normalized with unique cDNA molecular identifiers, the study measured how TCR beta repertoire diversity changes with age. The study analyzed two additional independent replicas of 1 million unique cDNA reads from the same blood draw for two donors, one aged 18 to 29 and one aged 80 or older. The donors were split into four age groups: young (average 16 years), middle-aged (roughly 40), aged (over 55) and long-lived (roughly 77).

Donors were roughly 40 systemically healthy Caucasian individuals from Russia aged roughly 6 to 90 years. Each donor gave 9 to 10 milliliters of peripheral blood, collected into EDTA-treated Vacutainer tubes. Ficoll-Paque density-gradient centrifugation was used to isolate PBMCs, with at least 6 million per sample. Trizol reagent was used to extract total RNA from the PBMCs, yielding at least 5.5 micrograms per sample. Naive CD45RAhigh/CD27high T cell percentages were measured by flow cytometry on a PBMC aliquot from every donor. Receptor libraries were prepared by 5' RACE. The sequencer listed for this sample is Illumina HiSeq 2500. A second PCR of about 6 to 12 cycles was run with a J-beta primer mix and a sample-barcoded 5' primer. A unique molecular identifier was introduced onto each TCR beta cDNA molecule by a template-switch 5' adaptor carrying 12 random nucleotides. Each sample yielded at least 2.5 million CDR3-containing paired-end reads. First-strand cDNA synthesis was performed from all RNA using the Mint cDNA synthesis kit, with priming by a TRBC-specific oligonucleotide. Following uracil-DNA glycosylase treatment, a first 18-cycle PCR with universal primers M1SS and BC2_uni_R was performed on all cDNA. The authors' pipeline ran thus. For normalization, 1 million high-quality reads, each with a distinct molecular identifier, were randomly selected from each sample. Reads with shared molecular identifiers were discarded instead of being binned into consensus sequences. CDR3 identification, clonotype clustering and error correction used MiTCR with a Q25 quality threshold and the strictest error-elimination algorithm. Lower-bound total TCR beta diversity was estimated with a nonparametric unseen species model using Euler transformation. TCRdb handled the public reads itself, with Q25 trimming in fastp and clone calling in MiXCR, and kept productive beta chains. CDR3 protein sequences are deduplicated, and each keeps its most common genes and DNA. TCRdb, not the original authors, processed these V and J calls. In this sample the table shows hundreds of thousands of distinct CDR3 sequences, 49% of which occur a single time. Around a third of the sample is taken by the ten largest.

V is cut by 2 bases and J by 6 bases, and the space between the germline ends is 11 bases. Including the terminal cysteine and phenylalanine, the CDR3 comprises 14 residues. Just the 42-base CDR3 DNA is kept, in frame starting at base 1. Sequences LGHNA (CDR1) and YSLEER (CDR2) are obtained from the germline V gene. Overall results and qualifications from the work: Donor CMV infection status was unknown, potentially confounding age-related changes in expanded clonotypes. Estimates of total diversity based on one million sequenced T cells were considered lower bounds and underestimates. As age increased, observed TCR beta diversity per million T cells dropped in a roughly linear way, and a significant reduction was already evident by age about 40. Compared with the aged group, the long-lived group had more naive CD4+ T cells, fewer expanded clones and increased TCR diversity, a pattern suggesting age selection. Observed TCR beta diversity correlated strongly with the percentage of naive T cells measured by flow cytometry. Because profiling used bulk unsorted PBMCs, naive and antigen-experienced compartments could not be compared conclusively.

A remark on this clonotype: Its antigen remains unidentified. The record has no base qualities; no much larger clone is one base away.

Recombination joined TRBV4-3 with TRBJ2-4; D gene: possibly TRBD2, on 6 matching bases. The TCR originated in a woman aged 60-70 years in good health. Sequenced material: blood. The DNA is TGCGCCAGCAGCCAACCGGGAGACGCAAACATTCAGTACTTC. This yields the protein CASSQPGDANIQYF.